This T cell receptor beta chain was sequenced during a study of blood T cell repertoires in COVID-19. Looking at the study overall: Sites in the United States, Italy and Spain provided acute and convalescent COVID-19 samples.

This table comes from immunoSEQ multiplex PCR, and its TCRdb copy is limited to in-frame clones, with some not included. This sample carries 250,000 to 350,000 clones, 70% to 85% of them seen once, and the ten largest clones take 0.7% to 1%. Specimen: peripheral blood. This sequence was found in a human donor with COVID-19, enrolled during active disease. The donor label of this sample is uncertain.

CDR3: CASVRQGEGTEAFF. CDR3 nucleotides: TGTGCCAGCGTACGCCAGGGGGAAGGCACTGAAGCTTTCTTT. This rearrangement joins TRBV6-5 to TRBJ1-1; TRBD1 matches at 7 bases. The CDR3 is 14 residues long. V dropped 8 bases and J dropped 4; count of bases not matched to a gene: 10. Germline CDR1 and CDR2: MNHEY and SVGAGI.